This TCR beta chain was sequenced during a study of blood T cell repertoires in COVID-19. Study at large: Samples came from the United States, Italy and Spain, spanning acute and convalescent COVID-19.

Germline CDR1 reads LGHDT; CDR2 reads YNNKEL (reference sequence). Trimming removed 1 base from V and 11 bases from J, with 6 bases in between. The CDR3 is 12 residues long. TCRdb's copy holds only in-frame clones and misses some; the assay was immunoSEQ multiplex PCR. The table includes 40,000 to 50,000 clones, about 86% detected once. Material: peripheral blood. The chain is built from TRBV3-1 (or the pseudogene TRBV3-2) and TRBJ1-6; a weak D match, TRBD1 (5 bases). The receptor comes from a man aged 35 to 55 with active COVID-19. The CDR3 DNA follows: TGTGCCAGCAGCCAAGGACAGCCACCCCTCCACTTT. Its protein is CASSQGQPPLHF.